This TCR beta chain was profiled in a study of cytomegalovirus exposure and HLA in healthy donors. Study-wide context: The Caucasian-associated ancestry cluster contained 81% of the approximately 420 genotyped donors.

Whole-study findings and limits: Whilst most TCR sequences proved rare, a subset of public TCRs occurred across many donors. Cytomegalovirus-associated TCR beta chains were listed, numbering roughly 150.

The germline V gene has CDR1 MDHEN and CDR2 SYDVKM. V dropped 5 bases and J dropped 5; count of bases not matched to a gene: 12. CDR3 size: 16 residues. The PCR ran on 60 Vbeta and 13 Jbeta primers. Method: immunoSEQ multiplex PCR; TCRdb's copy keeps in-frame clones and lacks some. The table shows around 200,000 clones, with over 75% occurring only once. On this clone: Antigen unknown.

The receptor's source is a man in his forties in good health and CMV-seropositive. The source material was PBMCs. The chain links TRBV28 to TRBJ1-3; TRBD1 aligns across 7 bases. The CDR3 protein is CASSAAGRGFRNTIYF. The CDR3 DNA reads TGTGCCAGCAGTGCGGCTGGCAGGGGGTTTAGAAACACCATATATTTT.